The 9 T cell receptor beta chains below were found in one sample sequenced in a study of cytomegalovirus exposure and HLA in healthy donors. Primers included in the PCR were 60 Vbeta and 13 Jbeta primers. The table came from immunoSEQ multiplex PCR; TCRdb's copy has only in-frame clones and leaves some out. The sample shows 110,000 to 150,000 clones, about 80% of them seen only once. Sequenced input: PBMCs. The receptors shown here come from a woman in her thirties or forties in good health and CMV-seronegative.

The V and J genes are TRBV19 and TRBJ2-4, with D tentatively TRBD2 (5 bases). The CDR3 runs to 12 residues. Germline CDR1 reads LNHDA; CDR2 reads SQIVND (reference sequence). V lost 8 bases and J lost 7, with 12 bases in between. CDR3: CASFPPGNIQYF. The CDR3 coding sequence is TGTGCCAGTTTCCCGCCGGGGAACATTCAGTACTTC. The whole variable domain, remainder taken from reference TRBV19 and TRBJ2-4, is DGGITQSPKYLFRKEGQNVTLSCEQNLNHDAMYWYRQDPGQGLRLIYYSQIVNDFQKGDIAEGYSVSREKKESFPLTVTSAQKNPTAFYLCASFPPGNIQYFGAGTRLSVL.

This clone was picked up one time. The chain carries TRBV5-1 and TRBJ2-3; tentatively, D is TRBD1 (5 bases). The CDR3 consists of 16 residues. The V and J ends lost 2 bases and 4 bases respectively, with 17 bases between them. Germline CDR1 and CDR2: SGHRS and YFSETQ. The CDR3 sequence is CASSLGGARSADTQYF. In DNA form, the CDR3 reads TGCGCCAGCAGCTTAGGTGGGGCCCGATCGGCAGATACGCAGTATTTT.

The gene calls are TRBV28 and TRBJ2-7, with 7 bases lining up with TRBD2. The V gene end was trimmed by 7 bases and the J gene end by 3 bases; junction bases not matched to a gene: 9. CDR1 is MDHEN and CDR2 is SYDVKM in the germline V gene. The CDR3 is made up of 14 amino acids. The CDR3 reads CASMSGINFYEQYF. CDR3 bases: TGTGCCAGCATGAGCGGGATAAACTTCTACGAGCAGTACTTC.

The chain joins TRBV5-6 to TRBJ2-7; 8 bases match TRBD1. The CDR3 consists of 15 residues. The V gene's germline CDR1 is SGHDT and CDR2 YYEEEE. J gave up 7 bases and V 3 bases, and 12 bases lay outside the gene matches. The CDR3: CASSYDRGARGEQYF. In nucleotides, the CDR3 is TGTGCCAGCAGCTATGACAGGGGCGCGAGGGGGGAGCAGTACTTC.

The chain couples TRBV6-5 to TRBJ1-2, with D hard to call. This CDR3 is 14 amino acids long. Germline V gene lookup returns CDR1 MNHEY and CDR2 SVGAGI. The V end was cut by 1 base, the J end by 13 bases, with 19 bases between. CDR3 in DNA: TGTGCCAGCAGTTACTTGGTCCCCGGAAAGGGAGTCACCTTC. It yields the protein CASSYLVPGKGVTF.

This clone was seen a single time. The chain has TRBV6-6 and TRBJ1-5; the D gene is possibly TRBD1 (5 bases). This CDR3 is built from 14 residues. The ends were cut back, 3 bases at V and 4 bases at J, with 10 bases in the middle. CDR1 MNHNY and CDR2 SVGAGI come from the germline V gene (reference sequence). The CDR3 region has the DNA TGTGCCAGCAGTTATCTTCAGGGAAATCAGCCCCAGCATTTT. Translation gives CASSYLQGNQPQHF.

The rearrangement joins TRBV6-5 to TRBJ2-7, with D possibly being TRBD2 (6 bases). Trimming removed 0 bases at V and 5 bases at J, with 14 bases between. Per germline, CDR1 MNHEY and CDR2 SVGAGI. This CDR3 has 15 amino acids. The CDR3 is CASSYSGRGSDEQYF. In nucleotides, the CDR3 is TGTGCCAGCAGTTACTCGGGGCGGGGCTCAGACGAGCAGTACTTC.

This clone was found a few times. The chain recombines TRBV7-9 with TRBJ1-2; TRBD1 matches 9 bases. The CDR3 extends over 14 amino acids. Germline-derived CDR1 and CDR2 are SEHNR and FQNEAQ (reference sequence). Losses at the gene ends were 5 bases for V and 5 bases for J; bases not matched to a gene: 6. The DNA for the CDR3 is TGTGCCAGCAGCCGGACAGGGGCTGGGTATGGCTACACCTTC. Protein product: CASSRTGAGYGYTF.

The chain is built from TRBV4-3 and TRBJ2-5; no clear D gene. This CDR3 spans 15 amino acids. Per germline, CDR1 LGHNA and CDR2 YSLEER. The ends were cut back, 0 bases at V and 1 base at J, with 9 bases in the middle. Here the CDR3 DNA reads TGCGCCAGCAGCCAAGAAGTCCTGAGCCAAGAGACCCAGTACTTC. As protein: CASSQEVLSQETQYF.